This T cell receptor (beta chain) stems from a study of cytomegalovirus exposure and HLA in healthy donors. The study, taken as a whole, reports: Highly shared sequence variants in one cluster were likely a sequencing artifact.

The PCR had 60 Vbeta and 13 Jbeta primers. Assay: immunoSEQ multiplex PCR; the TCRdb copy retains only in-frame clones and omits some. The sample has about 94,000 clones; around three quarters are singletons. About this clone itself: Antigen specificity is unknown.

Germline V lookup: CDR1 SNHLY, CDR2 FYNNEI. The CDR3 runs to 14 residues. The V end was cut by 0 bases, the J end by 5 bases, with 10 bases between. The sequence derives from a male donor in good health and CMV-seronegative. The sequencing sample was made of PBMCs. The J gene is TRBJ1-1, the V gene TRBV2; D gene unclear. CDR3 bases: TGTGCCAGCAGTGAAGCTAAACAGTGGACTGAAGCTTTCTTT. Its protein is CASSEAKQWTEAFF.